Sequencing of this TCR beta chain was carried out in a study of control samples from healthy donors and cancer patients. V lost 6 bases to trimming and J lost 4 bases; unmatched junction nucleotides: 3. The CDR3 is made up of 14 amino acids. The germline V gene encodes CDR1 SGHAT and CDR2 FQNNGV. Profiling relied on immunoSEQ multiplex PCR, and the TCRdb table lists in-frame clones only, not all of them. The sample consists of roughly 150,000 clones, around 88% of them appearing once. The chain carries TRBV11-2 and TRBJ2-7, with 13 positions matching TRBD2. The sequenced sample consisted of blood. The sequence derives from a man between 18 and 29 years old in good health. Here the CDR3 reads CASRRLAGGYEQYF. CDR3 DNA: TGTGCCAGCAGAAGACTAGCGGGGGGATACGAGCAGTACTTC.